The rows below give T cell receptor beta chains drawn from one sample of a study of control samples from healthy donors and cancer patients. Generated by immunoSEQ multiplex PCR, the TCRdb table keeps only in-frame clones and is missing some. Among 35,000 to 45,000 clones listed, approximately 82% were seen once. Sequencing was carried out using blood. Receptors were obtained from a man aged 60 to 69 in good health. Each CDR3 is given with its conserved first and last residue. The D gene is left open where the match is weak. Size is stated for part of the rows, as once, few or many counts, or as a class when the clone is expanded.

TRBV7-9,TRBD1,-,TRBJ1-3,TGTGCCAGCAGCCCCTACAGGGGGGCCCTAAACACCATATATTTT,CASSPYRGALNTIYF
TRBV2,-,-,TRBJ1-1,TGTGCCAGCAGGTATCTCCTGGGGACTGAAGCTTTCTTT,CASRYLLGTEAFF
TRBV30,-,few,TRBJ1-4,TGTGCCTGGAGTATAGGGTCAACTAATGAAAAACTGTTTTTT,CAWSIGSTNEKLFF
TRBV2,-,-,TRBJ1-5,TGTGCCAGCAGTGCCCTCCTCCGGGTGGGCAATCAGCCCCAGCATTTT,CASSALLRVGNQPQHF
TRBV6-2/TRBV6-3,-,few,TRBJ1-1,TGTGCCAGCAGTGCTAATCAGGGGAACACTGAAGCTTTCTTT,CASSANQGNTEAFF
TRBV2,TRBD1,-,TRBJ1-4,TGTGCCAGCAGTGATTTGGGACAGGTATCCGAAAAACTGTTTTTT,CASSDLGQVSEKLFF
TRBV11-2,TRBD2,-,TRBJ2-3,TGTGCCAGCAGCCCCTTCGGGGCCGGGAGGACAGATACGCAGTATTTT,CASSPFGAGRTDTQYF
TRBV7-9,-,-,TRBJ1-1,TGTGCCAGCAGCTTAACAGGGATCGACACTGAAGCTTTCTTT,CASSLTGIDTEAFF
TRBV5-1,-,-,TRBJ1-1,TGCGCCAGCAGCTTGGCGGTTCTATCAGGGATGGACACTGAAGCTTTCTTT,CASSLAVLSGMDTEAFF
TRBV18,TRBD1,-,TRBJ1-2,TGTGCCAGCTCTCCTACACTCCGGGACAGGGGCTCGAGCTACACCTTC,CASSPTLRDRGSSYTF
TRBV18,-,-,TRBJ2-1,TGTGCCAGCTCACCCTCAAGAGGGGCCCTCTCCTACAATGAGCAGTTCTTC,CASSPSRGALSYNEQFF
TRBV10-1,-,-,TRBJ1-6,TGCGCCAGCAGTGAGGAACATAATTCACCCCTCCACTTT,CASSEEHNSPLHF
TRBV30,-,-,TRBJ1-6,TGTGCCTGGAGGACTGGGGCGGGAGCTTCACCCCTCCACTTT,CAWRTGAGASPLHF
TRBV28,TRBD2,-,TRBJ2-3,TGTGCCAGCAGTTATAGCGGGAGAACAGATACGCAGTATTTT,CASSYSGRTDTQYF
TRBV2,TRBD1,-,TRBJ2-5,TGTGCCAGCAGTGAAAGGGGGCGAGAGACCCAGTACTTC,CASSERGRETQYF
TRBV7-8,TRBD1,-,TRBJ2-7,TGTGCCAGCAGCTCATACCGGGACAGGCGGTACTTC,CASSSYRDRRYF
TRBV12-3/TRBV12-4,-,once,TRBJ2-1,TGTGCCAGCAGTCCCACAGGCTACAATGAGCAGTTCTTC,CASSPTGYNEQFF
TRBV1,-,few,TRBJ1-6,TGCACCAGCAGCCTCCTAACGGCGGGGATGGGATCACCCCTCCACTTT,CTSSLLTAGMGSPLHF
TRBV2,-,-,TRBJ1-2,TGTGCCAGCAGTGAATGGGTAGGGTGGAACTATGGCTACACCTTC,CASSEWVGWNYGYTF
TRBV9,-,-,TRBJ1-6,TGTGCCAGCAGCGTAGAATCTTCAAATAATTCACCCCTCCACTTT,CASSVESSNNSPLHF
TRBV14,TRBD1,-,TRBJ1-4,TGTGCCAGCAGCCAACCGTCGGACAGGGTTTCTGAAAAACTGTTTTTT,CASSQPSDRVSEKLFF
TRBV12-5,TRBD2,-,TRBJ2-2,TGTGCTAGTGGTTTGGTCCTAGCGGGAACCGGGGAGCTGTTTTTT,CASGLVLAGTGELFF
TRBV7-2,-,-,TRBJ1-6,TGTGCCAGCAGCTCCAGGTCTCGGGGTAATTCACCCCTCCACTTT,CASSSRSRGNSPLHF
TRBV14,-,-,TRBJ1-2,TGTGCCAGCAGCCACCAGGACAGTTATGGCTACACCTTC,CASSHQDSYGYTF
TRBV30,-,-,TRBJ1-2,TGTGCCTGGAGTCTTGACACAAACTATGGCTACACCTTC,CAWSLDTNYGYTF
TRBV7-3,-,-,TRBJ2-5,TGTGCCAGCAGCGCAAACCCCCGAGAGACCCAGTACTTC,CASSANPRETQYF
TRBV28,-,-,TRBJ2-7,TGTGCCAGCAGTTCCCCCGGGAAATCCTACGAGCAGTACTTC,CASSSPGKSYEQYF
TRBV28,-,-,TRBJ1-5,TGTGCCAGCAGCGATGGAGGGCGGGGCAATCAGCCCCAGCATTTT,CASSDGGRGNQPQHF
TRBV29-1,TRBD1,-,TRBJ2-5,TGCAGCGTTGAAGTAGGAAAGGGGGCGGGAGAGACCCAGTACTTC,CSVEVGKGAGETQYF
TRBV5-1,-,-,TRBJ2-7,TGCGCCAGCAGCTTAACAGGGCTTTACGAGCAGTACTTC,CASSLTGLYEQYF
TRBV7-3,-,-,TRBJ2-3,TGTGCCAGCAGCTTAAGTCCTAGCACAGATACGCAGTATTTT,CASSLSPSTDTQYF
TRBV6-2/TRBV6-3,-,-,TRBJ1-2,TGTGCCAGCAGCCGAACTTCGGCCAGCGCTAACTATGGCTACACCTTC,CASSRTSASANYGYTF
TRBV27,-,-,TRBJ1-6,TGTGCCAGCAGTTTTACCAGGAGCTCCTATAATTCACCCCTCCACTTT,CASSFTRSSYNSPLHF
TRBV7-2,-,-,TRBJ2-6,TGTGCCAGCAGCCTTGACTCTGGGGCCAACGTCCTGACTTTC,CASSLDSGANVLTF
TRBV19,-,-,TRBJ1-5,TGTGCCAGTAGTATGAAAGGGGGAGGAAGCAATCAGCCCCAGCATTTT,CASSMKGGGSNQPQHF
TRBV28,-,once,TRBJ1-1,TGTGCCAGCAGTCCCGCGTGGAGGGACGATAACACTGAAGCTTTCTTT,CASSPAWRDDNTEAFF
TRBV7-6,-,-,TRBJ2-5,TGTGCCAGCGCAATGACGGATGAGACCCAGTACTTC,CASAMTDETQYF
TRBV6-5,-,-,TRBJ1-1,TGTGCCAGCAATTATGTTCACACTGAAGCTTTCTTT,CASNYVHTEAFF
TRBV3-1/TRBV3-2,-,-,TRBJ1-6,TGTGCCAGCAGCCAAGATCGGTTAGGCAGGGGATCCTCACCCCTCCACTTT,CASSQDRLGRGSSPLHF
TRBV10-3,TRBD1,-,TRBJ2-7,TGTGCCATCAGTAGGGACAGCTCCTACGAGCAGTACTTC,CAISRDSSYEQYF
TRBV2,-,-,TRBJ1-2,TGTGCCAGCAGTGAAGCGAAAAGGGGACGGGACATTCTCTACTATGGCTACACCTTC,CASSEAKRGRDILYYGYTF
TRBV9,TRBD1,few,TRBJ1-6,TGTGCCAGCAGCCTCAGGACAGGGGATAGTTCACCCCTCCACTTT,CASSLRTGDSSPLHF
TRBV9,TRBD2,few,TRBJ2-3,TGTGCCAGCAGCGTAGCGGCTAGCGGGGGGCAAGATACGCAGTATTTT,CASSVAASGGQDTQYF
TRBV7-9,-,-,TRBJ2-1,TGTGCCAGCAGTCGCGGGGACTGGATGTACAATGAGCAGTTCTTC,CASSRGDWMYNEQFF
TRBV7-9,TRBD1,-,TRBJ2-7,TGTGCCAGCAGCTCTCCACGGACAGGGGTGGACTACGAGCAGTACTTC,CASSSPRTGVDYEQYF
TRBV6-5,-,-,TRBJ1-1,TGTGCCAGCAGTTACTCGATGGGTCTCACTGAAGCTTTCTTT,CASSYSMGLTEAFF
TRBV7-2,-,-,TRBJ2-3,TGTGCCAGCAGCCTTCGGACCCTAGGACCCATTTATTTT,CASSLRTLGPIYF
TRBV6-5,-,-,TRBJ1-1,TGTGCCAGCAGTTACTCGGGACTGCAGAACACTGAAGCTTTCTTT,CASSYSGLQNTEAFF
TRBV30,-,-,TRBJ2-3,TGTGCCTGGAGTGAGGGATTGTTCACAGATACGCAGTATTTT,CAWSEGLFTDTQYF
TRBV19,-,-,TRBJ2-2,TGTGCCAGCAACAGGGTCGGCACCGGGGAGCTGTTTTTT,CASNRVGTGELFF
TRBV19,-,-,TRBJ1-1,TGTGCCAGTAGTTCTAGGGGAGGGCAAACTGAAGCTTTCTTT,CASSSRGGQTEAFF